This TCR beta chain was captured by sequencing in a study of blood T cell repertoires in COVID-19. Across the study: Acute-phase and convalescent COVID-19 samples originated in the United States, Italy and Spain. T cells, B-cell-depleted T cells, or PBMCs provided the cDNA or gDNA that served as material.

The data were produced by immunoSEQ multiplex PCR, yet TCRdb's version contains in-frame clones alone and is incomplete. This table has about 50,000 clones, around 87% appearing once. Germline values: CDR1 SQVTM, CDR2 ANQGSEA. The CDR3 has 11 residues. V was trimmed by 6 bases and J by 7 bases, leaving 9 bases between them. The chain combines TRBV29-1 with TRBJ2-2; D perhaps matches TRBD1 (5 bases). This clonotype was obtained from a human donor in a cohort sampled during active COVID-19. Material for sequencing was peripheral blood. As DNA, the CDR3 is TGCAGCGTGGATGACAGCGGGGAGCTGTTTTTT. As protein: CSVDDSGELFF.